This T cell receptor (beta chain) was found in a study of PD-1 blockade in classical Hodgkin lymphoma. Study outcomes and limitations: The study found complete responders had baseline diversity similar to newly diagnosed patients. CD4+ TCR diversity rose significantly by C4D1, and CD8+ TCR diversity did not. Baseline TCR diversity was reportedly lower in newly diagnosed patients than healthy donors.

This clone came up once. As yet, its antigen is unknown. With 2 bases removed from V and 4 bases from J, the gap between germline ends came to 12 bases. The CDR3 has 15 residues. Germline CDR1 is SGHDT and CDR2 is YYEEEE. Time point here: cycle 4 day 1 (C4D1), after more than five weeks of nivolumab. Each and every patient relapsed after autologous stem cell transplantation, and patients got differing brentuximab vedotin exposure. Best responses were complete response, partial response or progressive disease. The assay was immunoSEQ multiplex PCR, and TCRdb's table has in-frame clones only and misses some. The sample holds approximately 110,000 clones, more than 70% seen once.

The sequencing here drew on peripheral blood mononuclear cells (PBMCs), taken before the fourth cycle of nivolumab. The sequence was collected from a human donor with classical Hodgkin lymphoma. V is TRBV5-6 and J is TRBJ2-2; D tentatively reads TRBD1 or TRBD2 (6 bases each). CDR3 region: CASSFRGLGTGELFF. The CDR3 DNA sequence: TGTGCCAGCAGCTTCCGGGGGCTTGGCACCGGGGAGCTGTTTTTT.